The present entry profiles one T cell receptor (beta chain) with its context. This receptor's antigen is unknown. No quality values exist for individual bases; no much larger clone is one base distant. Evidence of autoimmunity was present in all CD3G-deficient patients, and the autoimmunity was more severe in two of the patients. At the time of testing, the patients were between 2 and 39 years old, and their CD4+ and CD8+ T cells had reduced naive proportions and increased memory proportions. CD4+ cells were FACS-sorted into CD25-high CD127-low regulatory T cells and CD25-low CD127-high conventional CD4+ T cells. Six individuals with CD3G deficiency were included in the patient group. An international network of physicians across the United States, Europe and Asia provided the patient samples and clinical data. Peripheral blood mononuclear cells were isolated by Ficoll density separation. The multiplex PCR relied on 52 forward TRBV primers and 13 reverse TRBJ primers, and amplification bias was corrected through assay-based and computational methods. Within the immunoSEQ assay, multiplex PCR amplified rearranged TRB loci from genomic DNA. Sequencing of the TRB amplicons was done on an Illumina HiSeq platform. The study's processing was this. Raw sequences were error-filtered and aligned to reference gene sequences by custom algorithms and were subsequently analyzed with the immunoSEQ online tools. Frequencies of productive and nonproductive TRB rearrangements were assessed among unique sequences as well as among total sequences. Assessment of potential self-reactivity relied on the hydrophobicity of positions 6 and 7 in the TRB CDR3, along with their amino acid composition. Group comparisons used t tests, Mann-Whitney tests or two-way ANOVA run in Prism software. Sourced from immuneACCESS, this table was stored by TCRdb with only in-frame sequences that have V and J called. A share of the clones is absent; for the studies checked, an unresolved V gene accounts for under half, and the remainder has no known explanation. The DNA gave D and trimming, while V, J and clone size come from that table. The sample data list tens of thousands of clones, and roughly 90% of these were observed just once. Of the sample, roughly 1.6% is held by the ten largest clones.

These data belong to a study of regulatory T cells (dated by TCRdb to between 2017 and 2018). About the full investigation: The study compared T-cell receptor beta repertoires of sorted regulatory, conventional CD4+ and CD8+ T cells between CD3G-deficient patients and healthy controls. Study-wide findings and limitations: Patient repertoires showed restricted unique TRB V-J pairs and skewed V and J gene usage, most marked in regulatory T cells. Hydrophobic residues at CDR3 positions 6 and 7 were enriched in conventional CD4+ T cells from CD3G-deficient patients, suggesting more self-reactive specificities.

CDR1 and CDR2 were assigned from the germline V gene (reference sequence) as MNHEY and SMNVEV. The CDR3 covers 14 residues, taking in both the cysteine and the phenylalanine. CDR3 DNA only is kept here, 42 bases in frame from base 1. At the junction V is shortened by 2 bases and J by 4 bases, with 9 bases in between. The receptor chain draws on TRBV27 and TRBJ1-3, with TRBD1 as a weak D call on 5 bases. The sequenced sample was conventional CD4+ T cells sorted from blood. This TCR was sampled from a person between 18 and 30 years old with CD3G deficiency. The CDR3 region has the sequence CASSLRAGGNTIYF. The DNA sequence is TGTGCCAGCAGTTTAAGAGCAGGGGGAAACACCATATATTTT.